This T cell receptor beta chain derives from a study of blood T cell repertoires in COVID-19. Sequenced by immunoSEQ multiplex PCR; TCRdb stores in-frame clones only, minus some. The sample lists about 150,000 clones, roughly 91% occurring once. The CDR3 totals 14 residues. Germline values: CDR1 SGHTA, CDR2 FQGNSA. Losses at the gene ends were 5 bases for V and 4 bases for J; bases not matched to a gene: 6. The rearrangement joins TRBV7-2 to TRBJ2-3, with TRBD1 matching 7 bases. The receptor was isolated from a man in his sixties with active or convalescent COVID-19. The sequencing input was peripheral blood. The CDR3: CASSADQGADTQYF. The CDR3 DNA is TGTGCCAGCAGCGCCGACCAGGGGGCAGATACGCAGTATTTT.